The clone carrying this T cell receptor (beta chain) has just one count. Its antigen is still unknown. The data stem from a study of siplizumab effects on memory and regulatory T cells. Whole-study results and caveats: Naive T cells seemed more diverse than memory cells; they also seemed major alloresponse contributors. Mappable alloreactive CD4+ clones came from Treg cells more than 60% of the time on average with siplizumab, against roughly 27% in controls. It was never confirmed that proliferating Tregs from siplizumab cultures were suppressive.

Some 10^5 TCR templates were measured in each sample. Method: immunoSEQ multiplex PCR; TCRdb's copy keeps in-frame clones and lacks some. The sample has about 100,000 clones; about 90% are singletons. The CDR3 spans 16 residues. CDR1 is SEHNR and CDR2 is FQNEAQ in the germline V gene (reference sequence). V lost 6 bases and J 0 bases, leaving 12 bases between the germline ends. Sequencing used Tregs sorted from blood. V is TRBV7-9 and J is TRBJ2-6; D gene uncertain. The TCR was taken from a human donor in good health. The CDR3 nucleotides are TGTGCCAGCAGTTATCGGCGCCGCTCTGGGGCCAACGTCCTGACTTTC. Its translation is CASSYRRRSGANVLTF.